The entry below describes one T cell receptor beta chain. The table lists this clone with a count of one. Its binding antigen is unknown. Base qualities are missing; no much larger clone stands one base away. The sample is drawn from a study of control samples from healthy donors and cancer patients (dated by TCRdb to about 2020). From its cysteine to its phenylalanine, the CDR3 spans 13 amino acids. The only DNA kept is the CDR3, 39 bases in frame from the first base. The germline V gene (reference sequence) yields LNHNV for CDR1 and YYDKDF for CDR2. V is cut by 0 bases and J by 5 bases, and the space between the germline ends is 8 bases. The library was generated by the immunoSEQ multiplex PCR assay. TCRdb stores this immuneACCESS table with in-frame sequences only. Part of the clones is absent; in the studies checked, under half of the shortfall reflects unresolved V genes, and no reason is known for the rest. The sample contains about 160,000 clones, approximately 96% of them found a single time. The ten biggest clones cover 1% of the sample.

The chain was built from TRBV15 and TRBJ2-7; the D gene cannot be resolved reliably. The clonotype comes from a woman aged 25 to 39 in good health. The sample comprised blood. The CDR3 amino acid sequence is: CATSRDLRHEQYF. The sequenced DNA is TGTGCCACCAGCAGAGATTTGAGGCACGAGCAGTACTTC.